The next 3 T cell receptor beta chains were all read from a single sample in a study of cytomegalovirus exposure and HLA in healthy donors. A multiplex PCR was run with 60 Vbeta primers and 13 Jbeta primers. The data were produced by immunoSEQ multiplex PCR, yet TCRdb's version contains in-frame clones alone and is incomplete. Of roughly 100,000 clones in the sample, roughly 83% are singletons; the top ten hold 2.6%. Specimen: PBMCs. These receptors originate from a man aged 40-49 years in good health and CMV-seronegative.

This sequence joins TRBV20-1 and TRBJ2-1; no firm D call. This CDR3 has 11 residues. V lost 3 bases, J lost 5 bases, and 5 bases lay in between. Germline loops: CDR1 DFQATT, CDR2 SNEGSKA (reference sequence). This CDR3 reads CSASVHNEQFF. As DNA, the CDR3 is TGCAGTGCTAGCGTCCACAATGAGCAGTTCTTC.

This clone has a handful of counts. The rearrangement uses TRBV6-5 and TRBJ1-1; D unclear. The CDR3 contains 11 residues. The germline V gene encodes CDR1 MNHEY and CDR2 SVGAGI. V shed 2 bases and J shed 6 bases, with 4 bases lying between them. The CDR3 region is CASSYAAEAFF. In nucleotides, the CDR3 is TGTGCCAGCAGTTACGCGGCTGAAGCTTTCTTT.

V is TRBV6-1 and J is TRBJ1-5, with a weak D call TRBD1 (5 bases). CDR3 length: 17 amino acids. The V end lost 0 bases, the J end lost 9 bases, and 21 bases lay between the germline ends. CDR1 and CDR2 from the germline V gene are MNHNS and SASEGT. The CDR3 is CASSEAGGGVYPRPQHF. The CDR3 region has the DNA TGTGCCAGCAGTGAAGCCGGCGGGGGGGTCTATCCCCGGCCCCAGCATTTT.